Listed here is a single T cell receptor beta chain. Its antigen is still unknown. This entry comes from a study of cytomegalovirus exposure and HLA in healthy donors. Whole-study results and caveats: In vitro assays verified that three CMV-associated chains recognized CMV antigens specifically.

CDR3 length: 15 residues. Germline CDR1 is MNHEY and CDR2 is SVGAGI. V lost 0 bases to trimming and J lost 2 bases; unmatched junction nucleotides: 4. PCR used 60 Vbeta primers and 13 Jbeta primers. Libraries were prepared by immunoSEQ multiplex PCR; TCRdb keeps only in-frame clonotypes and omits some of them. The table shows some 150,000 clones, with 50% to 75% occurring only once. The chain has TRBV6-5 and TRBJ2-7; 7 nucleotides agree with TRBD2. The sample comprised PBMCs. This TCR came from a woman aged 40-49 years in good health and CMV-seronegative. CDR3 bases: TGTGCCAGCAGTTACTCGAAGGGACTACCCTACGAGCAGTACTTC. Amino acids: CASSYSKGLPYEQYF.